Sequencing of this TCR beta chain was carried out in a study of chemoradiotherapy in HPV16-positive cancers. About this clone: Its specificity is not known.

Whole-study findings and limits: Candidate HPV-specific clones and E7-related TCR motifs grew in tumor during treatment. HPV-responsive T-cell expansion during chemoradiotherapy was linked to improved recurrence-free survival in HPV16-positive patients. HPV-specific T cells were functionally defined from only a couple of HPV16-positive patients.

Only in-frame clones appear in the TCRdb table, and some are missing; sequencing was by immunoSEQ multiplex PCR. Among a few thousand clones listed, over 70% were seen once. Repeated repertoire sampling spanned the course of chemoradiotherapy. Germline V lookup: CDR1 SGHAT, CDR2 FQNNGV. The CDR3 loop spans 16 amino acids. V was pared by 0 bases and J by 6 bases, with 7 bases of the junction left unmatched. Sequences were derived from tumor tissue, sampled from a patient who underwent chemoradiotherapy. The chain couples TRBV11-2 to TRBJ2-5, with 10 bases lining up with TRBD2. The source is a human donor with HPV-associated anogenital cancer. For the CDR3, the DNA is TGTGCCAGCAGCTTAGACCTGGGGACTAGCGTAAAGACCCAGTACTTC. Residues: CASSLDLGTSVKTQYF.